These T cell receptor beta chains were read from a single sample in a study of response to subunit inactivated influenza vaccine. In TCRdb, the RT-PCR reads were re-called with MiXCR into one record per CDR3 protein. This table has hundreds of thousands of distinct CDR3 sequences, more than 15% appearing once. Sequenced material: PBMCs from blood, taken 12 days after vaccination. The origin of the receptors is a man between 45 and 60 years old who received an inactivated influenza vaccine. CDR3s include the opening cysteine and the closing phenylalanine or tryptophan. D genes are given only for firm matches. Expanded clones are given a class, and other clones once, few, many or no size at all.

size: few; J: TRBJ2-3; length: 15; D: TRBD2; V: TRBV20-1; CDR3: CSAVLAGALTDTQYF; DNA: TGCAGTGCTGTTCTAGCGGGGGCCCTCACAGATACGCAGTATTTT
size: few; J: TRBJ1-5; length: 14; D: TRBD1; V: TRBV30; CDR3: CAWSIRQGAQPQHF; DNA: TGTGCCTGGAGTATTCGACAGGGAGCTCAGCCCCAGCATTTT
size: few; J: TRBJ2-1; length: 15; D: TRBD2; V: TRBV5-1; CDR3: CASSLSQGPMREEFF; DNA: TGCGCCAGCAGCTTGAGCCAGGGACCCATGCGGGAGGAGTTCTTC
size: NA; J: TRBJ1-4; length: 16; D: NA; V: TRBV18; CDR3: CASSPTNRFSNEKLFF; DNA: TGTGCCAGCTCGCCCACCAACAGATTCTCTAATGAAAAACTGTTTTTT
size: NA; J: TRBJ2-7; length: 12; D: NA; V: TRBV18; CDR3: CASSPSLSEQYF; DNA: TGTGCCAGCTCACCGAGTCTCTCCGAGCAGTACTTC
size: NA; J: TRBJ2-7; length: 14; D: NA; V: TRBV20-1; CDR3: CSASGVQGTYEQYF; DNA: TGCAGTGCTTCTGGCGTTCAGGGAACCTACGAGCAGTACTTC
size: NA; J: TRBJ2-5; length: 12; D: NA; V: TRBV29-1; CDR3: CSFVIGEETQYF; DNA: TGCAGCTTCGTGATAGGGGAAGAGACCCAGTACTTC
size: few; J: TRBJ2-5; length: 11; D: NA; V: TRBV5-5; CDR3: CASTRLETQYF; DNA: TGTGCCAGCACCCGGCTGGAGACCCAGTACTTC
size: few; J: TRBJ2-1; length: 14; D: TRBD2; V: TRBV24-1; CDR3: CATGRAGGRNEQFF; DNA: TGTGCCACCGGAAGGGCGGGAGGGCGAAATGAGCAGTTCTTC
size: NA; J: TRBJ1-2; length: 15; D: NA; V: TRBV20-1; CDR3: CSASFGRTISDGYTF; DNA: TGCAGTGCTAGTTTCGGCAGGACGATTTCGGATGGCTACACCTTC
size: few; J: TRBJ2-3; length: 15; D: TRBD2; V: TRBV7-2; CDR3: CASSLRTSGRDTQYF; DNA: TGTGCCAGCAGCTTACGGACTAGCGGCCGAGATACGCAGTATTTT
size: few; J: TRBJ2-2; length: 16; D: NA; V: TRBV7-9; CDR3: CASSLGTPANTGELFF; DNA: TGTGCCAGCAGCTTGGGCACTCCCGCGAACACCGGGGAGCTGTTTTTT
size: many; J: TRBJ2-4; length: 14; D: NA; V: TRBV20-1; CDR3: CSAIPDVRWNIQYF; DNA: TGCAGTGCTATCCCGGACGTACGATGGAACATTCAGTACTTC
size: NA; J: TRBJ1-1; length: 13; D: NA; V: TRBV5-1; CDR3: CTSSVGHNTEAFF; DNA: TGCACCAGCAGCGTGGGACATAACACTGAAGCTTTCTTT
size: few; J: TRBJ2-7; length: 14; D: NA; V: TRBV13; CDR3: CASSLGAPKGEQYF; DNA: TGTGCCAGCAGCCTAGGGGCTCCGAAGGGCGAGCAGTACTTC
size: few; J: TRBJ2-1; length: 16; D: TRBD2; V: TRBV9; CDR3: CASSVATSGTYNEQFF; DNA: TGTGCCAGCAGCGTAGCAACTAGCGGGACCTACAATGAGCAGTTCTTC
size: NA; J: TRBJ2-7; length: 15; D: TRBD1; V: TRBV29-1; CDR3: CSAETTGELDYEQYF; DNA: TGCAGCGCCGAAACGACAGGGGAGCTCGACTACGAGCAGTACTTC